What follows are 29 T cell receptor beta chains derived from one specimen sequenced in a study of high-grade serous ovarian cancer treatment subgroups. TCRdb's table, derived via immunoSEQ multiplex PCR, lists solely in-frame clones and lacks some. Of several thousand clones detected, around 77% appear once; the ten largest clones hold 5% to 6.5%. Tumor samples were taken before definitive surgery or chemotherapy. The specimen sequenced was tumor tissue. The source of these receptors is a human donor with high-grade serous ovarian cancer.

This clone was observed a few times. V is TRBV4-2 and J is TRBJ2-3; unclear D gene. The V end lost 1 base, the J end lost 2 bases, and 7 bases lay between the germline ends. In germline, CDR1 is LGHNA, CDR2 YNFKEQ. The CDR3 is 14 amino acids. In nucleotides, the CDR3 is TGTGCCAGCAGCCAAGTCGGGCACACAGATACGCAGTATTTT. Translated, it gives CASSQVGHTDTQYF.

The sample holds one count of this clone. The rearrangement joins TRBV5-7 to TRBJ2-5; D is uncertain. TRBV5-7 is an ORF; its function is uncertain. The CDR3 is 16 residues long. V was pared by 6 bases and J by 5 bases, with 23 bases between. Here the CDR3 reads CASMNVWVIVDETQYF. The CDR3 DNA sequence: TGTGCCAGCATGAACGTGTGGGTCATCGTCGACGAGACCCAGTACTTC.

The chain combines TRBV19 with TRBJ2-2, with D perhaps matching TRBD1 (6 bases). The V gene lost 6 bases and the J gene lost 1 base, with 9 bases spanning the gap. Germline V gene sequence: CDR1 LNHDA, CDR2 SQIVND (reference sequence). The CDR3 is 14 residues long. The CDR3 region is CASRTDRNTGELFF. The CDR3 nucleotides are TGTGCCAGTAGAACGGACAGGAACACCGGGGAGCTGTTTTTT.

The J gene is TRBJ2-7, the V gene TRBV30; D not certain. In germline, CDR1 is GTSNPN, CDR2 SVGIG (reference sequence). Trimming shortened V by 0 bases and J by 5 bases, and 8 bases separated the two germline ends. This CDR3 region has 12 residues. This CDR3 reads CAWSVKRHEQYF. The CDR3, as DNA: TGTGCCTGGAGTGTCAAAAGGCACGAGCAGTACTTC.

This clone was seen more than once but under ten times. The V and J genes are TRBV6-5 and TRBJ2-1; tentatively, D is TRBD1 (6 bases). The germline CDR1 and CDR2 sequences are MNHEY and SVGAGI. The CDR3 runs to 15 residues. Deletions cut 6 bases from V and 8 bases from J, with 20 bases between. The CDR3 spells CASRPVSGALYEQFF. Written as DNA, the CDR3 is TGTGCCAGCAGACCGGTGTCAGGGGCTTTGTATGAGCAGTTCTTC.

V and J are TRBV27 and TRBJ1-6; the D is unclear. The V and J ends lost 4 bases and 7 bases respectively, with 14 bases between them. Germline-derived CDR1 and CDR2 are MNHEY and SMNVEV (reference sequence). The CDR3 totals 15 residues. CDR3 nucleotide sequence: TGTGCCAGCAGTTCCGCCGGACTAATGAATTCACCCCTCCACTTT. It is translated as CASSSAGLMNSPLHF.

CDR3 bases: TGCGCCAGCAGCCAAGATTCAAGGGATAATCAGCCCCAGCATTTT. Encoded protein: CASSQDSRDNQPQHF. V is TRBV4-1 and J is TRBJ1-5; D is ambiguous. The CDR3 length is 15 residues. Germline V CDR1 and CDR2: MGHRA, YSYEKL. V lost 0 bases and J lost 4, with 10 bases in between.

The DNA for the CDR3 is TGTGCCAGCAGTTATGTAGGGGACGGGACCCAGTACTTC. As protein: CASSYVGDGTQYF. The V call is TRBV6-6, the J call TRBJ2-5; perhaps D is TRBD1 or TRBD2 (5 bases each). Trimming cost V 3 bases and J 7 bases, with 12 bases left between them. This CDR3 spans 13 amino acids. Germline V CDR1 and CDR2: MNHNY, SVGAGI (reference sequence).

The rearrangement links TRBV9 to TRBJ1-3; D not certain. Germline CDR1 is SGDLS and CDR2 is YYNGEE. The CDR3 has 10 amino acids. The ends were cut back, 3 bases at V and 5 bases at J, with 0 bases in the middle. In nucleotides, the CDR3 is TGTGCCAGCAGCGGAAACACCATATATTTT. Translation gives CASSGNTIYF.

This clone was detected a few times. The chain links TRBV10-1 to TRBJ2-7; D might be TRBD1 or TRBD2, each matching 7 bases. Per germline, CDR1 WNHNN and CDR2 SYGVQD (reference sequence). V lost 1 base and J lost 4, with 11 bases in between. The CDR3 sequence is 14 residues long. CDR3 in DNA: TGCGCCAGCAGTGAGTACCAGGGGGGGTACGAGCAGTACTTC. Residues: CASSEYQGGYEQYF.

The rearrangement joins TRBV11-3 to TRBJ2-3; D uncertain. The CDR3 covers 16 residues. Per germline, CDR1 SGHNT and CDR2 YENEEA. V gave up 5 bases and J gave up 0 bases, with 15 bases separating them. DNA for the CDR3: TGTGCCAGCAGCGAACCTCCCGGGTCTAGCACAGATACGCAGTATTTT. It encodes CASSEPPGSSTDTQYF.

This rearrangement joins TRBV7-6 to TRBJ1-1; D remains ambiguous. V shed 1 base and J shed 3 bases, with 6 bases lying between them. Per germline, CDR1 SGHVS and CDR2 FNYEAQ. The CDR3 totals 13 residues. CDR3 amino acids: CASSLGLDTEAFF. The CDR3 DNA reads as TGTGCCAGCAGCTTAGGATTGGACACTGAAGCTTTCTTT.

The chain uses TRBV30 and TRBJ1-6; a weak D match, TRBD1 (5 bases). The CDR3 has 14 amino acids. Germline CDR1 and CDR2: GTSNPN and SVGIG (reference sequence). Trimming pared 4 bases from V and 8 bases from J, leaving 15 bases between. CDR3 residues: CAWTLGAKDSPLHF. The CDR3 DNA sequence: TGTGCCTGGACCCTAGGGGCCAAGGATTCACCCCTCCACTTT. Supplemented by reference TRBV30 and TRBJ1-6, the full variable domain reads SQTIHQWPATLVQPVGSPLSLECTVEGTSNPNLYWYRQAAGRGLQLLFYSVGIGQISSEVPQNLSASRPQDRQFILSSKKLLLSDSGFYLCAWTLGAKDSPLHFGNGTRLTVT.

V is TRBV2 and J is TRBJ1-4; TRBD1 aligns across 7 bases. The CDR3 totals 14 residues. Germline V gives CDR1 SNHLY, CDR2 FYNNEI. J gave up 11 bases and V 8 bases, and 14 bases lay outside the gene matches. CDR3 in amino acids: CASAPTGPPGKLFF. In DNA form, the CDR3 reads TGTGCCAGCGCCCCGACAGGGCCCCCCGGGAAACTGTTTTTT.

V gene TRBV7-8 combines with J gene TRBJ2-5; no clear D. Trimming stripped 6 bases from V and 5 bases from J, with 7 bases between. CDR3 length: 11 amino acids. Germline CDR1 SGHVS, CDR2 FQNEAQ. The chain's CDR3 is CASRQGETQYF. The CDR3 bases are TGTGCCAGCAGACAAGGGGAGACCCAGTACTTC.

This clone was detected only once. The chain is built from TRBV14 and TRBJ2-1, with 9 bases lining up with TRBD2. Germline V lookup: CDR1 SGHDN, CDR2 FVKESK. This CDR3 comprises 13 residues. Trimming took 6 bases from V and 6 from J; bases not matched to a gene: 3. This CDR3 is CASSSGLANEQFF. Here the CDR3 DNA reads TGTGCCAGCAGTTCGGGACTAGCCAATGAGCAGTTCTTC.

This chain connects TRBV9 to TRBJ1-2; no clear D gene. V was shortened by 4 bases and J by 8 bases, with 27 bases between the two germline ends. The CDR3 has 17 residues. In germline, CDR1 is SGDLS, CDR2 YYNGEE. The DNA of the CDR3 is TGTGCCAGCAGCCCCTACCCGCACCAACAGCGGTCGAAGGGCTACACCTTC. Translated: CASSPYPHQQRSKGYTF.

The rearrangement uses TRBV9 and TRBJ1-3; possible D gene TRBD1, 6 bases. Germline CDR1 and CDR2: SGDLS and YYNGEE. This CDR3 comprises 15 residues. V lost 3 bases and J lost 7, with 17 bases in between. CDR3 sequence (DNA): TGTGCCAGCAGCGCCAGGGAGGGGGGGCTGAACACCATATATTTT. It specifies CASSAREGGLNTIYF.

The chain recombines TRBV7-9 with TRBJ1-6, with D maybe TRBD1 (5 bases). Germline lookup yields CDR1 SEHNR and CDR2 FQNEAQ (reference sequence). Trimming shortened V by 5 bases and J by 0 bases, and 11 bases separated the two germline ends. CDR3 length equals 16 residues. CDR3 DNA: TGTGCCAGCAGCCGGGGCCCAAGCTCCTATAATTCACCCCTCCACTTT. Protein sequence: CASSRGPSSYNSPLHF.

The rearrangement links TRBV7-2 to TRBJ2-7; no definite D call. There are 15 residues in the CDR3. Trimming shortened V by 1 base and J by 0 bases, and 10 bases separated the two germline ends. CDR1 and CDR2 (germline): SGHTA, FQGNSA. CDR3 bases: TGTGCCAGCAGCTTAGGACGGATTAGCTCCTACGAGCAGTACTTC. This translates into CASSLGRISSYEQYF. Combining the CDR3 with reference TRBV7-2 and TRBJ2-7 gives the whole variable domain GAGVSQSPSNKVTEKGKDVELRCDPISGHTALYWYRQSLGQGLEFLIYFQGNSAPDKSGLPSDRFSAERTGGSVSTLTIQRTQQEDSAVYLCASSLGRISSYEQYFGPGTRLTVT.

The chain recombines TRBV6-6 with TRBJ2-1; 14 positions match TRBD2. CDR1 is MNHNY and CDR2 is SVGAGI in the germline V gene (reference sequence). The CDR3 is 15 amino acids. V shed 6 bases and J 8 bases; nucleotides not matched to a gene: 6. For the CDR3, the DNA is TGTGCCAGCAGGATTAGGGGACTAGCGGGAGATGAGCAGTTCTTC. This gives the protein CASRIRGLAGDEQFF.

V usage is TRBV7-2 and J usage is TRBJ2-1; D is unclear. CDR3 length: 12 residues. V gave up 5 bases and J gave up 9 bases, with 11 bases separating them. In germline, CDR1 is SGHTA, CDR2 FQGNSA. CDR3 protein: CASSPSYGEQFF. CDR3 DNA sequence: TGTGCCAGCAGCCCAAGTTATGGTGAGCAGTTCTTC.

This clone was counted a few times. The chain combines TRBV6-1 with TRBJ1-1; 9 bases are a match to TRBD1. The CDR3 is 16 residues long. Trimming at V came to 2 bases and at J to 5 bases, leaving 9 bases not matched to a gene. CDR1 and CDR2 from the germline V gene are MNHNS and SASEGT. CDR3 sequence (DNA): TGTGCCAGCAGTGAACCCCCTGGACAGGGGTGGACTGAAGCTTTCTTT. Translating gives CASSEPPGQGWTEAFF.

V is TRBV10-1 and J is TRBJ2-3; 7 nucleotides line up with TRBD2. In germline, CDR1 is WNHNN, CDR2 SYGVQD (reference sequence). This CDR3 has 17 residues. Trimming cost V 4 bases and J 1 base; bases outside gene matches: 11. The CDR3 loop reads CASSVGPSGNCTDTQYF. The DNA for the CDR3 is TGCGCCAGCAGTGTCGGTCCTAGCGGCAACTGCACAGATACGCAGTATTTT.

J is TRBJ2-5 and V is TRBV7-2, with TRBD2 matching 7 bases. Trimming removed 4 bases from V and 3 bases from J; junction bases left unmatched: 11. Germline loops: CDR1 SGHTA, CDR2 FQGNSA. This CDR3 region has 16 residues. The CDR3 loop reads CASSWGPSGTKETQYF. The CDR3 DNA sequence: TGTGCCAGCAGCTGGGGCCCTAGCGGAACCAAAGAGACCCAGTACTTC.

V gene TRBV27 combines with J gene TRBJ1-6; maybe TRBD1 (6 bases). V lost 6 bases, J lost 10 bases, and 19 bases lay in between. This CDR3 is 15 amino acids long. The germline CDR1 and CDR2 sequences are MNHEY and SMNVEV (reference sequence). The CDR3: CASSWDTAGGSPLHF. The CDR3 DNA reads as TGTGCCAGCAGCTGGGACACCGCCGGAGGCTCACCCCTCCACTTT.

The chain combines TRBV7-2 with TRBJ2-2, with 13 bases that match TRBD2. With 2 bases clipped from V and 4 bases from J, the junction kept 4 bases outside the gene matches. The V gene's germline CDR1 is SGHTA and CDR2 FQGNSA. This CDR3 has 17 amino acids. CDR3 amino acids: CASSLTGLAGVTGELFF. In nucleotides, the CDR3 is TGTGCCAGCAGCTTAACCGGACTAGCGGGGGTCACCGGGGAGCTGTTTTTT.

This clone was seen a few times. The rearrangement joins TRBV2 to TRBJ2-1, with 10 bases identical to TRBD2. Looked up from germline, CDR1 is SNHLY and CDR2 is FYNNEI. J gave up 6 bases and V 6 bases, and 5 bases lay outside the gene matches. There are 14 residues in the CDR3. The CDR3 reads CASSLAGGINEQFF. As DNA, the CDR3 is TGTGCCAGCAGCTTAGCGGGAGGTATCAATGAGCAGTTCTTC.

Relative to its sample, this clone is large. The V gene is TRBV27, the J gene TRBJ1-2; D not resolved. Germline V CDR1 and CDR2: MNHEY, SMNVEV (reference sequence). Trimming removed 4 bases at V and 3 bases at J, with 12 bases between. CDR3 length equals 14 residues. For the CDR3, the DNA is TGTGCCAGCAGTTCCTCCACGGGATACTATGGCTACACCTTC. Translated: CASSSSTGYYGYTF.